Following are 30 T cell receptor beta chains from one sample sequenced in a study of Graves' ophthalmopathy and Graves' hyperthyroidism. The authors amplified TCR beta CDR3 regions from RNA transcripts. The library came from an HTBI-primed first-round RT-PCR and a second-round multiplex PCR. TCRdb called the multiplex PCR reads again in MiXCR, with one record for every CDR3 protein. The sample records around 520,000 distinct CDR3 sequences, 35% to 40% being singletons. Material for sequencing was peripheral blood or thyroid tissue (not recorded which). The receptors here all came from an adult man with Graves' hyperthyroidism.

This clonotype has at least ten counts. The V call is TRBV6-5, the J call TRBJ2-7; 7 bases match TRBD2. Germline V gives CDR1 MNHEY, CDR2 SVGAGI. This CDR3 has 17 amino acids. V shed 6 bases and J 7 bases; nucleotides not matched to a gene: 21. The CDR3 spells CASRATRGTTARWEQYF. The CDR3 DNA is TGTGCCAGCAGGGCCACCCGGGGGACTACCGCTCGGTGGGAGCAGTACTTC.

In its sample, this clonotype was seen many times. V gene TRBV24-1 combines with J gene TRBJ2-6; 9 nucleotides align to TRBD1. CDR3 length: 19 residues. CDR1 is KGHDR and CDR2 is SFDVKD in the germline V gene. V dropped 3 bases and J dropped 1; count of bases not matched to a gene: 9. CDR3 in DNA: TGTGCCACCAGTGATACTACCTGGGACAGGGAGTCTGGGGCCAACGTCCTGACTTTC. It encodes CATSDTTWDRESGANVLTF.

This clonotype was detected only a few times. The V call is TRBV7-2, the J call TRBJ1-6; D is undetermined. This CDR3 is 12 amino acids long. CDR1 is SGHTA and CDR2 is FQGNSA in the germline V gene. The V end was cut by 5 bases, the J end by 15 bases, with 14 bases between. CDR3 amino acids: CASSPAPGILHF. For the CDR3, the DNA is TGTGCCAGCAGCCCCGCCCCGGGGATCCTCCACTTT.

The V and J genes are TRBV12-3 or TRBV12-4 and TRBJ1-2; D ambiguous. This CDR3 contains 14 residues. V was shortened by 4 bases and J by 7 bases, with 16 bases between the two germline ends. The CDR3 DNA is TGTGCCAGCAGTTCCCAAGCCGGGAAATCTGGCTACACCTTC. It is translated as CASSSQAGKSGYTF.

The CDR3 DNA reads as TGTGCCATCACCGCGGATGGACCTACGGGCGAGCAGTACTTC. It translates to CAITADGPTGEQYF. The V gene is TRBV10-3, the J gene TRBJ2-7; no clear D. Between the trimmed V and J ends, which lost 7 bases and 6 bases, there was a span of 19 bases. The CDR3 is 14 residues long. Germline V gene lookup returns CDR1 ENHRY and CDR2 SYGVKD.

This clonotype was seen a few times. The chain joins TRBV20-1 to TRBJ2-7, with a possible D match to TRBD2 (5 bases). The CDR3 consists of 13 residues. With 6 bases removed from V and 3 bases from J, the gap between germline ends came to 15 bases. Germline values: CDR1 DFQATT, CDR2 SNEGSKA (reference sequence). The chain's CDR3 is CSATLGLVYEQYF. The CDR3 bases are TGCAGTGCCACCCTCGGACTGGTCTACGAGCAGTACTTC.

Ten or more counts support this clonotype. The chain is built from TRBV27 and TRBJ2-7; D unclear. This CDR3 is built from 12 residues. CDR1 is MNHEY, CDR2 SMNVEV, per germline (reference sequence). Trimming stripped 5 bases from V and 5 bases from J, with 10 bases between. CDR3 nucleotides: TGTGCCAGCAGTACCCACCCCCACGAGCAGTACTTC. Its protein is CASSTHPHEQYF.

The chain carries TRBV7-2 and TRBJ1-5; D not certain. Looked up from germline, CDR1 is SGHTA and CDR2 is FQGNSA. V lost 3 bases, J lost 4 bases, and 13 bases lay in between. This CDR3 region has 15 residues. This CDR3 reads CASSFYLAGNQPQHF. CDR3 DNA: TGTGCCAGCAGCTTTTATCTAGCGGGAAATCAGCCCCAGCATTTT.

V is TRBV10-2 and J is TRBJ2-3; 10 nucleotides agree with TRBD1. Germline V CDR1 and CDR2: WSHSY, SAAADI. The CDR3 is 17 amino acids. The junction had 16 bases not matched to a gene; V was cut back by 6 bases and J by 7 bases. CDR3 protein: CASREHPGQGTAYTQYF. CDR3 DNA: TGCGCCAGCAGGGAGCATCCGGGACAGGGGACAGCTTATACGCAGTATTTT.

This clonotype was counted between two and nine times. Here the CDR3 DNA reads TGTGCCAGCAGGTACGCGGGTATCGGAAACACCATATATTTT. Protein: CASRYAGIGNTIYF. The J gene is TRBJ1-3, the V gene TRBV3-1; D not resolved. The V and J ends lost 6 bases and 4 bases respectively, with 13 bases between them. CDR1 LGHDT and CDR2 YNNKEL come from the germline V gene (reference sequence). This CDR3 region has 14 residues.

In this sample, this clonotype turned up a few times. This chain links TRBV7-9 with TRBJ2-7; D unresolved. CDR1 SEHNR and CDR2 FQNEAQ come from the germline V gene (reference sequence). This CDR3 comprises 13 residues. Trimming took 5 bases from V and 4 from J, leaving 12 bases between them. The CDR3 bases are TGTGCCAGCAGCCCGGTACATGGTTACGAGCAGTACTTC. It translates to CASSPVHGYEQYF.

The chain employs TRBV7-9 and TRBJ1-1; the D gene is possibly TRBD1 (5 bases). With 4 bases removed from V and 3 bases from J, the gap between germline ends came to 12 bases. CDR1 and CDR2 from the germline V gene are SEHNR and FQNEAQ (reference sequence). The CDR3 totals 14 residues. As DNA, the CDR3 is TGTGCCAGCAGCTCTCTCTCGGGGGACACTGAAGCTTTCTTT. Protein sequence: CASSSLSGDTEAFF. The full variable domain, in which reference TRBV7-9 and TRBJ1-1 provide the parts outside the CDR3, is DTGVSQNPRHKITKRGQNVTFRCDPISEHNRLYWYRQTLGQGPEFLTYFQNEAQLEKSRLLSDRFSAERPKGSFSTLEIQRTEQGDSAMYLCASSSLSGDTEAFFGQGTRLTVV.

The CDR3 loop reads CASSPILYEQYF. The CDR3 bases are TGTGCCAGCAGCCCAATTCTGTACGAGCAGTACTTC. The J gene is TRBJ2-7, the V gene TRBV12-3 or TRBV12-4; no firm D call. Trimming removed 6 bases at V and 4 bases at J, with 10 bases between. The CDR3 totals 12 residues.

The V and J genes are TRBV28 and TRBJ1-4, with TRBD1 identical over 9 bases. This CDR3 has 13 amino acids. V lost 7 bases to trimming and J lost 7 bases; unmatched junction nucleotides: 4. CDR1 and CDR2 from the germline V gene are MDHEN and SYDVKM. The CDR3 region is CASTPGQGEKLFF. The CDR3 coding sequence is TGTGCCAGCACGCCGGGACAGGGTGAAAAACTGTTTTTT.

Only a few counts were recorded for this clonotype. V is TRBV7-9 and J is TRBJ2-3, with 7 nucleotides matching TRBD1. From germline, CDR1 is SEHNR and CDR2 FQNEAQ (reference sequence). V was clipped by 2 bases and J by 8 bases; unmatched bases: 10. This CDR3 region has 15 residues. CDR3 sequence (DNA): TGTGCCAGCAGCTTAACACGACAGGGTATTGGTACGCAGTATTTT. This encodes CASSLTRQGIGTQYF. Supplemented by reference TRBV7-9 and TRBJ2-3, the full variable domain reads DTGVSQNPRHKITKRGQNVTFRCDPISEHNRLYWYRQTLGQGPEFLTYFQNEAQLEKSRLLSDRFSAERPKGSFSTLEIQRTEQGDSAMYLCASSLTRQGIGTQYFGPGTRLTVL.

This chain uses TRBV5-1 with TRBJ1-1; 9 nucleotides agree with TRBD1. The germline CDR1 and CDR2 sequences are SGHRS and YFSETQ. CDR3 length equals 14 residues. J was trimmed by 5 bases and V by 4 bases; bases with no gene match: 6. CDR3 nucleotides: TGCGCCAGCAGCCACACCGGGACAGGGACTGAAGCTTTCTTT. Protein: CASSHTGTGTEAFF. Full variable domain (missing parts from reference TRBV5-1 and TRBJ1-1): KAGVTQTPRYLIKTRGQQVTLSCSPISGHRSVSWYQQTPGQGLQFLFEYFSETQRNKGNFPGRFSGRQFSNSRSEMNVSTLELGDSALYLCASSHTGTGTEAFFGQGTRLTVV.

This clonotype was counted ten times or more. The chain combines TRBV9 with TRBJ1-1; D is uncertain. The CDR3 is 14 residues long. Between the trimmed V and J ends, which lost 0 bases and 4 bases, there was a span of 10 bases. Germline V CDR1 and CDR2: SGDLS, YYNGEE. In DNA, the CDR3 is TGTGCCAGCAGCGTAGCGGGAGGGAGCACTGAAGCTTTCTTT. Translated: CASSVAGGSTEAFF.

This sequence joins TRBV29-1 and TRBJ1-2, with a tentative D call TRBD1 (5 bases). The V gene's germline CDR1 is SQVTM and CDR2 ANQGSEA. V was shortened by 4 bases and J by 8 bases, with 17 bases between the two germline ends. The CDR3 has 13 amino acids. CDR3 sequence (DNA): TGCAGCGTTGGGGGGGTCCGGGGAGGAGGCTACACCTTC. It specifies CSVGGVRGGGYTF.

This clonotype is a singleton in its sample. The chain is built from TRBV20-1 and TRBJ2-2; 8 bases line up with TRBD2. The length of the CDR3 is 14 residues. The V gene's germline CDR1 is DFQATT and CDR2 SNEGSKA (reference sequence). Losses at the gene ends were 0 bases for V and 4 bases for J; bases not matched to a gene: 1. Written as DNA, the CDR3 is TGCAGTGCTAGAGAAAGCGGGAGCACCGGGGAGCTGTTTTTT. Protein product: CSARESGSTGELFF.

The gene calls are TRBV7-9 and TRBJ2-7; the D call may be TRBD1 or TRBD2 (6 bases each). The V end lost 6 bases, the J end lost 1 base, and 19 bases lay between the germline ends. Germline values: CDR1 SEHNR, CDR2 FQNEAQ (reference sequence). The CDR3 loop spans 16 amino acids. The chain's CDR3 is CASRDVDQGTSYEQYF. Written as DNA, the CDR3 is TGTGCCAGCAGGGATGTCGACCAGGGGACTTCCTACGAGCAGTACTTC.

This clonotype was detected only a few times. CDR3 sequence (DNA): TGTGCCAGCAGCCCCGTAGATAGCAATCAGCCCCAGCATTTT. Its translation: CASSPVDSNQPQHF. The chain recombines TRBV7-9 with TRBJ1-5; D not certain. Trimming stripped 5 bases from V and 0 bases from J, with 8 bases between. The CDR3 runs to 14 residues. Germline V gives CDR1 SEHNR, CDR2 FQNEAQ (reference sequence).

This clonotype was recorded at least ten times. DNA of the CDR3: TGCAGTGCCAGGACAGGGGGCCGTGAAGCTTTCTTT. This translates into CSARTGGREAFF. V is TRBV20-1 and J is TRBJ1-1, with 11 nucleotides matching TRBD1. Germline trimming cut 6 bases from V and 7 bases from J; bases unmatched to any gene: 4. CDR1 and CDR2 (germline): DFQATT, SNEGSKA (reference sequence). CDR3 length equals 12 residues.

This chain uses TRBV20-1 with TRBJ2-7; D possibly corresponds to TRBD2 (6 bases). The DNA matches TRBJ2-1 better at its end, which makes the J call doubtful. The CDR3 consists of 11 residues. Germline V gene lookup returns CDR1 DFQATT and CDR2 SNEGSKA (reference sequence). This CDR3 is CSASRAGEQFF. CDR3 coding DNA: TGCAGTGCTAGTAGGGCGGGAGAGCAGTTCTTC.

CDR3 loop: CASMGDGDQPLHF. The CDR3 DNA follows: TGTGCCAGTATGGGGGACGGGGATCAGCCCCTCCACTTT. The chain uses TRBV19 and TRBJ1-6; D perhaps matches TRBD1 (5 bases). This CDR3 contains 13 residues. Deletions cut 7 bases from V and 13 bases from J, with 17 bases between. The germline V gene encodes CDR1 LNHDA and CDR2 SQIVND (reference sequence).

This clonotype was counted at least ten times. CDR3 in DNA: TGTGCCAGCAGTGATGCCCTGTGGGTCCGTGGGGCCAACGTCCTGACTTTC. It is translated as CASSDALWVRGANVLTF. The V and J genes are TRBV6-5 and TRBJ2-6, with D unclear. The CDR3 has 17 amino acids. The germline CDR1 and CDR2 sequences are MNHEY and SVGAGI. The ends were cut back, 5 bases at V and 3 bases at J, with 17 bases in the middle.

This clonotype was detected ten times or more. The gene calls are TRBV14 and TRBJ1-4, with D perhaps matching TRBD1 (5 bases). V gave up 0 bases and J gave up 8 bases, with 13 bases separating them. Germline values: CDR1 SGHDN, CDR2 FVKESK. This CDR3 comprises 15 residues. The CDR3 nucleotides are TGTGCCAGCAGCCAAGACCCAGGGAGGGGAGAAAAACTGTTTTTT. It specifies CASSQDPGRGEKLFF.

The V and J genes are TRBV4-2 and TRBJ1-6; no clear D gene. The CDR3 consists of 13 residues. Per the germline V gene, CDR1 is LGHNA and CDR2 is YNFKEQ. V lost 4 bases, J lost 6 bases, and 7 bases lay in between. CDR3 nucleotides: TGTGCCAGCAGCCCCTCTTTTAATTCACCCCTCCACTTT. It encodes CASSPSFNSPLHF.

Notes on this clonotype: A much larger clone differs by one base, so this may be a read error. This sequence joins TRBV19 and TRBJ1-2, with TRBD1 matching 7 bases. V lost 5 bases and J lost 8; bases outside the gene matches: 8. The germline V gene encodes CDR1 LNHDA and CDR2 SQIVND (reference sequence). The CDR3 has 13 amino acids. The CDR3 region has the DNA TGTGCCAGTAGTCGGACAGGCCGCATCGGCTACACCTTC. Translating it yields CASSRTGRIGYTF.

This clonotype was seen only a few times. J is TRBJ2-2 and V is TRBV7-2; no definite D call. Trimming left V 2 bases short and J 3 bases short, with 10 bases between. The germline CDR1 and CDR2 sequences are SGHTA and FQGNSA. This CDR3 has 15 amino acids. CDR3 residues: CASSLLGGHTGELFF. Written as DNA, the CDR3 is TGTGCCAGCAGCTTACTAGGCGGACACACCGGGGAGCTGTTTTTT. Full variable domain (remainder filled in from reference TRBV7-2 and TRBJ2-2): GAGVSQSPSNKVTEKGKDVELRCDPISGHTALYWYRQSLGQGLEFLIYFQGNSAPDKSGLPSDRFSAERTGGSVSTLTIQRTQQEDSAVYLCASSLLGGHTGELFFGEGSRLTVL.

The J gene is TRBJ2-6, the V gene TRBV19; maybe TRBD1 (5 bases). V shed 5 bases and J shed 0 bases, with 14 bases lying between them. Germline CDR1 reads LNHDA; CDR2 reads SQIVND (reference sequence). The length of the CDR3 is 17 residues. CDR3 in amino acids: CASSQQGPGSGANVLTF. The DNA of the CDR3 is TGTGCCAGTAGTCAGCAGGGCCCTGGCTCTGGGGCCAACGTCCTGACTTTC.